This TCR beta chain appears in the sequencing data of a study of beta chain features in type 1 diabetes. This clone was seen a handful of times. The antigen remains undetermined. Study conclusions and caveats: For type 1 diabetes patients, VDJ junctions showed fewer insertions and more deletions.

Isolated RNA was reverse transcribed in full, so expressed TCRB transcripts were sequenced. Repertoires were generated with immunoSEQ multiplex PCR, while TCRdb's copy carries only in-frame clones and drops some. This sample has around 240,000 clones, with more than 65% found just once. Material for sequencing was naive CD4+ T cells from blood. This receptor was identified in a man younger than 40 in good health.

CDR3 loop: CSANNEQFF. The CDR3 DNA sequence: TGCAGTGCCAACAATGAGCAGTTCTTC. V is TRBV20-1 and J is TRBJ2-1; unclear D gene. Germline V gives CDR1 DFQATT, CDR2 SNEGSKA (reference sequence). This CDR3 spans 9 amino acids. The ends were cut back, 6 bases at V and 5 bases at J, with 2 bases in the middle.